These 31 T cell receptor beta chains came from one sample sequenced in a study of T-cell memory formation after mild COVID-19. A single record per CDR3 protein comes from TCRdb applying MiXCR to the 5' RACE reads. Here the sample spans 530,000 or so distinct CDR3 sequences, roughly a sixth being singletons. Sequencing input: PBMCs or a T cell subset sorted from them (not recorded which). The receptors originated from an adult woman who had mild COVID-19 (a few samples of this study predate the infection). Cell type and time point are not known.

This clonotype was detected once. The rearrangement joins TRBV6-5 to TRBJ2-1, with TRBD1 identical over 8 bases. The germline V gene encodes CDR1 MNHEY and CDR2 SVGAGI. The junction had 7 bases not matched to a gene; V was cut back by 5 bases and J by 4 bases. This CDR3 region has 15 residues. DNA of the CDR3: TGTGCCAGCAGTCACCAGGGGGCCGCTTACAATGAGCAGTTCTTC. Its protein product is CASSHQGAAYNEQFF.

The chain carries TRBV3-1 and TRBJ2-1, with D unresolved. Germline lookup yields CDR1 LGHDT and CDR2 YNNKEL (reference sequence). The ends were cut back, 0 bases at V and 6 bases at J, with 12 bases in the middle. The CDR3 spans 15 residues. DNA for the CDR3: TGTGCCAGCAGCCAAGATCTAAATACAATCAATGAGCAGTTCTTC. Translated, it gives CASSQDLNTINEQFF.

This clonotype was seen repeatedly, ten times or more. This sequence joins TRBV6-5 and TRBJ2-6; D remains ambiguous. From germline, CDR1 is MNHEY and CDR2 SVGAGI. The CDR3 is made up of 16 amino acids. V dropped 7 bases and J dropped 1 base, with 14 bases sitting between them. The CDR3 loop is CASNQTWISGANVLTF. The CDR3 nucleotides read TGTGCCAGCAATCAGACGTGGATTTCTGGGGCCAACGTCCTGACTTTC.

This clonotype was picked up a small number of times. This chain connects TRBV9 to TRBJ1-1; 8 bases line up with TRBD1. CDR3 length: 18 residues. V dropped 2 bases and J dropped 1; count of bases not matched to a gene: 13. Germline assignment: CDR1 SGDLS and CDR2 YYNGEE. CDR3 loop: CASSVSPVQGDENTEAFF. CDR3 DNA: TGTGCCAGCAGCGTTTCGCCGGTACAGGGGGACGAGAACACTGAAGCTTTCTTT. The complete variable domain, with remaining parts taken from reference TRBV9 and TRBJ1-1, reads DSGVTQTPKHLITATGQRVTLRCSPRSGDLSVYWYQQSLDQGLQFLIQYYNGEERAKGNILERFSAQQFPDLHSELNLSSLELGDSALYFCASSVSPVQGDENTEAFFGQGTRLTVV.

The chain uses TRBV12-3 or TRBV12-4 and TRBJ1-5; 9 bases are shared with TRBD1. The CDR3 sequence is 15 residues long. Germline trimming cut 6 bases from V and 5 bases from J; bases unmatched to any gene: 8. CDR3 loop: CASSLDRGGHQPQHF. DNA of the CDR3: TGTGCCAGCAGCCTGGACAGGGGAGGTCATCAGCCCCAGCATTTT.

This clonotype has more than one count but fewer than ten. The V call is TRBV29-1, the J call TRBJ2-1; 9 bases are a match to TRBD1. With 1 base clipped from V and 0 bases from J, the junction kept 7 bases outside the gene matches. The CDR3 runs to 17 residues. Germline CDR1 SQVTM, CDR2 ANQGSEA. The CDR3: CSVEGPGTGFSYNEQFF. The CDR3 DNA reads TGCAGCGTTGAAGGTCCCGGGACAGGGTTCTCCTACAATGAGCAGTTCTTC.

V usage is TRBV3-1 and J usage is TRBJ1-2, with 8 bases fitting TRBD1. Germline-derived CDR1 and CDR2 are LGHDT and YNNKEL (reference sequence). The CDR3 contains 12 residues. J gave up 7 bases and V 9 bases, and 7 bases lay outside the gene matches. DNA of the CDR3: TGTGCCAGAACCCGGACAGGGAGTGGCTACACCTTC. Residues: CARTRTGSGYTF.

The sample holds a few counts of this clonotype. The chain carries TRBV20-1 and TRBJ1-2, with D possibly matching TRBD1 (6 bases). V shed 4 bases and J shed 0 bases, with 12 bases lying between them. This CDR3 is 14 amino acids long. Germline assignment: CDR1 DFQATT and CDR2 SNEGSKA (reference sequence). The CDR3 nucleotides read TGCAGTGCTAAGGGGACACGAACTAACTATGGCTACACCTTC. It yields the protein CSAKGTRTNYGYTF.

The V call is TRBV15, the J call TRBJ1-1; D possibly corresponds to TRBD1 (5 bases). This CDR3 spans 16 amino acids. The V end was cut by 0 bases, the J end by 3 bases, with 14 bases between. Germline V CDR1 and CDR2: LNHNV, YYDKDF (reference sequence). The CDR3 region is CATSRDRTTLDTEAFF. The CDR3 DNA is TGTGCCACCAGCAGAGATAGGACAACCCTGGACACTGAAGCTTTCTTT.

This clonotype has ten or more counts. This chain uses TRBV9 with TRBJ2-2; no firm D call. V was trimmed by 6 bases and J by 2 bases, leaving 8 bases between them. CDR1 is SGDLS and CDR2 is YYNGEE in the germline V gene. CDR3 length equals 13 residues. DNA for the CDR3: TGTGCCAGCAACTGGGGAAACACCGGGGAGCTGTTTTTT. As protein: CASNWGNTGELFF. The full variable domain, rest sourced from reference TRBV9 and TRBJ2-2, is DSGVTQTPKHLITATGQRVTLRCSPRSGDLSVYWYQQSLDQGLQFLIQYYNGEERAKGNILERFSAQQFPDLHSELNLSSLELGDSALYFCASNWGNTGELFFGEGSRLTVL.

This clonotype was picked up many times. The chain carries TRBV27 and TRBJ2-7; no clear D gene. The germline V and J ends were trimmed by 6 bases and 0 bases, with 15 bases remaining between them. There are 15 residues in the CDR3. CDR1 MNHEY and CDR2 SMNVEV come from the germline V gene (reference sequence). The CDR3 sequence is CASSATVLTSYEQYF. In DNA form, the CDR3 reads TGTGCCAGCAGCGCTACCGTGTTAACCTCCTACGAGCAGTACTTC.

The chain joins TRBV29-1 to TRBJ2-7; 11 bases map to TRBD1. J gave up 5 bases and V 5 bases, and 5 bases lay outside the gene matches. The CDR3 spans 13 residues. Germline CDR1 reads SQVTM; CDR2 reads ANQGSEA. The CDR3, as DNA: TGCAGCGTTCTGGACAGGGGGCGTCACGAGCAGTACTTC. It specifies CSVLDRGRHEQYF.

This chain connects TRBV5-1 to TRBJ1-1, with TRBD1 as a possible D gene (6 bases). Germline V CDR1 and CDR2: SGHRS, YFSETQ. V was pared by 0 bases and J by 0 bases, with 18 bases between. The CDR3 is 18 amino acids. The CDR3 loop reads CASSLGWQGIVMNTEAFF. The CDR3 region has the DNA TGCGCCAGCAGCTTGGGATGGCAGGGGATTGTTATGAACACTGAAGCTTTCTTT.

The gene calls are TRBV4-1 and TRBJ2-7, with 10 bases aligning to TRBD1. Germline CDR1 is MGHRA and CDR2 is YSYEKL. With V trimmed by 3 bases and J by 6 bases, 11 bases remained unmatched. This CDR3 is built from 16 residues. CDR3 bases: TGCGCCAGCAGCCAGTATCGGGGGACAGGGGACCGCGAGCAGTACTTC. Its protein product is CASSQYRGTGDREQYF.

This chain uses TRBV4-1 with TRBJ1-5, with D possibly matching TRBD1 (5 bases). CDR3 length: 13 residues. V was cut by 1 base and J by 8 bases, with 9 bases left in between. In germline, CDR1 is MGHRA, CDR2 YSYEKL. CDR3 amino acids: CASSQVEGKPQHF. The CDR3 nucleotides read TGCGCCAGCAGCCAAGTGGAGGGGAAGCCCCAGCATTTT.

The rearrangement uses TRBV29-1 and TRBJ1-2, with 10 positions matching TRBD1. The germline V gene has CDR1 SQVTM and CDR2 ANQGSEA. The CDR3 loop spans 14 amino acids. In DNA, the CDR3 is TGCAGTTGTCCCCGGGGGACAGGGGTTTATGGCTACACCTTC. Residues: CSCPRGTGVYGYTF.

There are a few counts of this clonotype. This rearrangement joins TRBV6-1 to TRBJ2-3, with a possible D match to TRBD1 (7 bases). The V and J ends lost 4 bases and 6 bases respectively, with 8 bases between them. CDR3 length equals 12 residues. In germline, CDR1 is MNHNS, CDR2 SASEGT. CDR3 loop: CASSAGGDTQYF. CDR3 sequence (DNA): TGTGCCAGCAGTGCAGGGGGGGATACGCAGTATTTT.

This clonotype was seen only a few times. The CDR3 sequence: CSARSESPPSSYNEQFF. CDR3 sequence (DNA): TGCAGTGCTAGATCAGAGTCGCCTCCGAGCTCCTACAATGAGCAGTTCTTC. This chain connects TRBV20-1 to TRBJ2-1; D remains ambiguous. Per the germline V gene, CDR1 is DFQATT and CDR2 is SNEGSKA (reference sequence). CDR3 length: 17 amino acids. The V end was cut by 2 bases, the J end by 0 bases, with 17 bases between.

The V and J genes are TRBV12-3 or TRBV12-4 and TRBJ2-2; 10 bases line up with TRBD2. This CDR3 region has 17 residues. Trimming took 4 bases from V and 3 from J; bases not matched to a gene: 8. CDR3: CASSSNIAGGHTGELFF. As DNA, the CDR3 is TGTGCCAGCAGTTCCAACATAGCGGGAGGACACACCGGGGAGCTGTTTTTT.

The CDR3 loop is CSAPRGTEAFF. The CDR3 DNA sequence: TGCAGTGCCCCGAGAGGCACTGAAGCTTTCTTT. The chain joins TRBV20-1 to TRBJ1-1, with D hard to call. In germline, CDR1 is DFQATT, CDR2 SNEGSKA (reference sequence). The V gene lost 6 bases and the J gene lost 4 bases, with 9 bases spanning the gap. The CDR3 has 11 amino acids.

This clonotype was seen a handful of times. This chain uses TRBV24-1 with TRBJ2-1; unclear D gene. The CDR3 sequence is 13 residues long. The germline V gene has CDR1 KGHDR and CDR2 SFDVKD. V was trimmed by 0 bases and J by 8 bases, leaving 7 bases between them. The CDR3 loop reads CATSDLRGDEQFF. In nucleotides, the CDR3 is TGTGCCACCAGTGATTTGAGAGGCGATGAGCAGTTCTTC.

This sequence joins TRBV9 and TRBJ2-5, with 12 bases matching TRBD2. With V trimmed by 4 bases and J by 13 bases, 11 bases remained unmatched. This CDR3 region has 14 residues. The germline V gene encodes CDR1 SGDLS and CDR2 YYNGEE. Here the CDR3 reads CASSPRSGLAGRYF. CDR3 DNA sequence: TGTGCCAGCAGCCCTCGCTCCGGACTAGCGGGGAGGTACTTC.

Many counts were recorded for this clonotype. V gene TRBV7-9 combines with J gene TRBJ2-5, with D maybe TRBD1 (6 bases). The CDR3 is 14 residues long. Trimming cost V 5 bases and J 2 bases, with 12 bases left between them. From germline, CDR1 is SEHNR and CDR2 FQNEAQ (reference sequence). CDR3 sequence: CASSPRTAQETQYF. For the CDR3, the DNA is TGTGCCAGCAGCCCTCGGACAGCTCAAGAGACCCAGTACTTC.

This clonotype was counted only a few times. The genes are TRBV27 and TRBJ2-6; D may be TRBD1 or TRBD2 (5 bases each). Germline V gene data show CDR1 as MNHEY and CDR2 as SMNVEV (reference sequence). This CDR3 is built from 15 residues. V was cut by 6 bases and J by 12 bases, with 21 bases left in between. The CDR3 DNA reads as TGTGCCAGCAGGCAGACCGGGACGCCGGTGGGCGTCCTGACTTTC. Its translation is CASRQTGTPVGVLTF. The whole variable domain, remainder taken from reference TRBV27 and TRBJ2-6, is EAQVTQNPRYLITVTGKKLTVTCSQNMNHEYMSWYRQDPGLGLRQIYYSMNVEVTDKGDVPEGYKVSRKEKRNFPLILESPSPNQTSLYFCASRQTGTPVGVLTFGAGSRLTVL.

The chain carries TRBV24-1 and TRBJ1-5; 9 bases are shared with TRBD1. V shed 6 bases, J shed 5 bases, and the junction held 4 bases outside the gene matches. The length of the CDR3 is 14 residues. CDR1 and CDR2 from the germline V gene are KGHDR and SFDVKD. DNA of the CDR3: TGTGCCACCAGTAGGACAGGGGCGGATCAGCCCCAGCATTTT. It specifies CATSRTGADQPQHF.

The rearrangement links TRBV12-3 or TRBV12-4 to TRBJ2-1; 10 nucleotides align to TRBD1. V shed 3 bases, J shed 13 bases, and the junction held 3 bases outside the gene matches. The CDR3 sequence is 12 residues long. The CDR3 DNA follows: TGTGCCAGCAGTTTCCGGGACAGGGGTCAGTTCTTC. This gives the protein CASSFRDRGQFF.

This chain connects TRBV7-9 to TRBJ2-7; 10 positions match TRBD2. From germline, CDR1 is SEHNR and CDR2 FQNEAQ (reference sequence). J gave up 3 bases and V 5 bases, and 4 bases lay outside the gene matches. CDR3 length: 14 residues. Here the CDR3 DNA reads TGTGCCAGCAGCCGCGGGACTAGCGACTACGAGCAGTACTTC. This translates into CASSRGTSDYEQYF.

V is TRBV20-1 and J is TRBJ1-1; D gene ambiguous. The germline V gene encodes CDR1 DFQATT and CDR2 SNEGSKA (reference sequence). The CDR3 length is 15 residues. V dropped 3 bases and J dropped 0 bases, with 14 bases sitting between them. The DNA for the CDR3 is TGCAGTGCTAGTGAAGGGTCAGTTCTGAACACTGAAGCTTTCTTT. The encoded protein is CSASEGSVLNTEAFF.

This clonotype was counted a few times. One junction end disagrees with the germline gene, perhaps due to a read error. J is TRBJ2-7 and V is TRBV7-3; 7 bases agree with TRBD1. This CDR3 is 15 amino acids long. CDR1 and CDR2 from the germline V gene are SGHTA and FQGTGA. For the CDR3, the DNA is TGTGCCAGCAGCGTAACGTACCGGGACAGCTACGAGCAGTACTTC. Translating gives CASSVTYRDSYEQYF.

The gene calls are TRBV7-9 and TRBJ2-1; perhaps TRBD1 as D (6 bases). This CDR3 comprises 12 residues. V gave up 4 bases and J gave up 10 bases, with 11 bases separating them. Germline assignment: CDR1 SEHNR and CDR2 FQNEAQ (reference sequence). The chain's CDR3 is CASSSQGWEQFF. CDR3 coding DNA: TGTGCCAGCAGCTCACAGGGTTGGGAGCAGTTCTTC.

The chain carries TRBV7-2 and TRBJ2-1; 9 nucleotides align to TRBD2. J was trimmed by 5 bases and V by 5 bases; bases with no gene match: 10. Germline V gene lookup returns CDR1 SGHTA and CDR2 FQGNSA. This CDR3 region has 16 residues. CDR3 coding DNA: TGTGCCAGCAGCCACCGAGGGACTAGCATCCACAATGAGCAGTTCTTC. Protein: CASSHRGTSIHNEQFF.